This T cell receptor (beta chain) was profiled in a study of radiation and T cells in renal cell carcinoma. Sequencing used immunoSEQ multiplex PCR; TCRdb keeps in-frame clones, though not all of them. This sample has about 77,000 clones; roughly 80% occur once, and the top ten carry around 2.5%. The V end was cut by 4 bases, the J end by 5 bases, with 12 bases between. Germline CDR1 is SGHRS and CDR2 is YFSETQ. The CDR3 has 13 amino acids. This clone came up a few times. The antigen remains undetermined. Time point of the sample: blood 4 weeks post-SBRT, at nephrectomy. The sample's treatment: 15 Gy SBRT to primary tumor, nephrectomy 4 weeks later. Study-level findings and limits: No pretreatment tumor biopsies were available for baseline clonotypes.

This sequence was found in a woman aged 55-69 years with renal cell carcinoma. This sample comprised blood, obtained from a patient whose treatment included radiotherapy and nephrectomy. The chain employs TRBV5-1 and TRBJ1-1, with TRBD1 as a possible D gene (5 bases). CDR3 sequence (DNA): TGCGCCAGCAGCCTGGGGACGGGAACTGAAGCTTTCTTT. The encoded protein is CASSLGTGTEAFF.